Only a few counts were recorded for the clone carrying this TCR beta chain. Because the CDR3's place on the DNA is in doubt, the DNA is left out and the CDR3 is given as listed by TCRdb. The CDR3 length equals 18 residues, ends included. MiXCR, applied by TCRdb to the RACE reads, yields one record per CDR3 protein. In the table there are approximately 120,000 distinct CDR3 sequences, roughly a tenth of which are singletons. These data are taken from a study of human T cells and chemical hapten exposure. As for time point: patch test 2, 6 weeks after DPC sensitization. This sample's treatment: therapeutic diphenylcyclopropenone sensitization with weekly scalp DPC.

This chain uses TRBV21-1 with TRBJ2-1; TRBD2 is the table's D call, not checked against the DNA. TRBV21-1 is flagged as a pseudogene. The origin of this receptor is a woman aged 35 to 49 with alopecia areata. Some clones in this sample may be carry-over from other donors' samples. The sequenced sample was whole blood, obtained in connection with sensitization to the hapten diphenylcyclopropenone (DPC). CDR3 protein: CASSKGWVAGGIVNEQFF.